The rows below give T cell receptor beta chains drawn from one sample of a study of siplizumab effects on memory and regulatory T cells. The assay was immunoSEQ multiplex PCR, and TCRdb's table has in-frame clones only and misses some. The data contain approximately 120,000 clones, about 93% of them singletons. Sequenced input: non-Treg CD4+ T cells sorted from blood. These TCRs come from a human donor in good health. The CDR3 runs from the conserved cysteine through the conserved F or W. A D gene is named only where the DNA matches it firmly. Expanded clones are given a class, and other clones once, few, many or no size at all.

V gene	J gene	D gene	clone size	CDR3 DNA	CDR3 protein
TRBV28	TRBJ1-2	TRBD1	-	TGTGCCAGCAGTTTATGGCCAGGGGGATCAGATGGCTACACCTTC	CASSLWPGGSDGYTF
TRBV19	TRBJ1-3	-	-	TGTGCCAGTAGTATTTTATCCGGAAACACCATATATTTT	CASSILSGNTIYF
TRBV7-2	TRBJ1-5	TRBD1	-	TGTGCCAGCAGCCTATGGACAGGGGGATACGATAGCAATCAGCCCCAGCATTTT	CASSLWTGGYDSNQPQHF
TRBV4-1	TRBJ1-5	-	-	TGCGCCAGCAGCCAAGAGGGGACCTACAATCAGCCCCAGCATTTT	CASSQEGTYNQPQHF
TRBV28	TRBJ1-5	-	-	TGTGCCAGCAGTCCCCCCCCCGTGGGGAGGAGCAATCAGCCCCAGCATTTT	CASSPPPVGRSNQPQHF
TRBV19	TRBJ2-5	TRBD2	-	TGTGCCAGTAGTATAGTTGCGCGTAGCGGGGGGGCCAGGGAGACCCAGTACTTC	CASSIVARSGGARETQYF
TRBV6-1	TRBJ2-5	-	-	TGTGCCAGCAGTGAAGCTTTACGAAGAGAGACCCAGTACTTC	CASSEALRRETQYF
TRBV20-1	TRBJ2-5	-	-	TGCAGTGCACACCAAGAGACCCAGTACTTC	CSAHQETQYF
TRBV18	TRBJ1-4	-	-	TGTGCCAGCTCACCCGGTGTTAGTAAGGAAAAACTGTTTTTT	CASSPGVSKEKLFF
TRBV28	TRBJ2-7	TRBD1	-	TGTGCCAGCAGAGACACAGGGGGCGGCCACGAGCAGTACTTC	CASRDTGGGHEQYF
TRBV10-2	TRBJ2-7	TRBD1	-	TGCGCCAGCAGCGGGCAGGGGGAATTCGGTGAGCAGTACTTC	CASSGQGEFGEQYF
TRBV7-2	TRBJ1-1	-	-	TGTGCCAGCAGGGGGAAGAACACTGAAGCTTTCTTT	CASRGKNTEAFF
TRBV28	TRBJ1-5	-	-	TGTGCCAGCAGGAGTGGCAATCAGCCCCAGCATTTT	CASRSGNQPQHF
TRBV2	TRBJ2-3	-	-	TGTGCCAGCAGCAGGGAGAGCACAGATACGCAGTATTTT	CASSRESTDTQYF
TRBV19	TRBJ1-3	-	-	TGTGCCAGTATTCCACAGGGAAGGGGAAACACCATATATTTT	CASIPQGRGNTIYF
TRBV9	TRBJ1-5	-	-	TGTGCCAGCGGATTCCAAAAGCAGGCCCAGCATTTT	CASGFQKQAQHF
TRBV9	TRBJ1-4	-	-	TGTGCCAGCAGCGTCCAAGCAACTAATGAAAAACTGTTTTTT	CASSVQATNEKLFF
TRBV4-1	TRBJ2-3	TRBD2	once	TGCGCCAGCAGCCAGAGGACTAGCGACACAGATACGCAGTATTTT	CASSQRTSDTDTQYF
TRBV30	TRBJ1-4	-	-	TGTGCCTGGAGCCGGTCTGAAAAACTGTTTTTT	CAWSRSEKLFF
TRBV27	TRBJ2-7	TRBD1	-	TGTGCCAGCACCTACCGGGACAGGGATTACTACGAGCAGTACTTC	CASTYRDRDYYEQYF
TRBV6-5	TRBJ1-5	-	once	TGTGCCAGCAGTTATCTTCCCCAGCATTTT	CASSYLPQHF
TRBV12-5	TRBJ2-3	-	-	TGTGCTAGTGGTTGGGGGGCCGGAGGCACAGATACGCAGTATTTT	CASGWGAGGTDTQYF
TRBV29-1	TRBJ1-2	-	-	TGCAGCGTCACGACAGCTACTAACTATGGCTACACCTTC	CSVTTATNYGYTF
TRBV29-1	TRBJ2-2	TRBD1	-	TGCAGCGTTGAAACACCCAGGGGGTATCCTGGGGAGCTGTTTTTT	CSVETPRGYPGELFF
TRBV18	TRBJ1-3	-	once	TGTGCCAGCTCACGGGACATTCTCTCTGGAAACACCATATATTTT	CASSRDILSGNTIYF
TRBV5-1	TRBJ2-4	-	-	TGCGCCAGCAGCTCCGCGGTAGGCGAAAACATTCAGTACTTC	CASSSAVGENIQYF
TRBV9	TRBJ2-5	TRBD1	once	TGTGCCAGCAGCGAGAGAACAGGGGGCGGAGAGACCCAGTACTTC	CASSERTGGGETQYF
TRBV5-1	TRBJ1-1	-	-	TGCGCCAGCAGCTTGTCTCCAGCTCAGAACACTGAAGCTTTCTTT	CASSLSPAQNTEAFF
TRBV5-4	TRBJ1-1	TRBD1	-	TGTGCCAGCAGCCCGGGACAGGGGACCGAAGCTTTCTTT	CASSPGQGTEAFF
TRBV7-3	TRBJ2-2	-	-	TGTGCCAGCAGCTATCGCACCGGGGAGCTGTTTTTT	CASSYRTGELFF
TRBV7-2	TRBJ2-6	-	-	TGTGCCAGCAGCTTAGGAATTATCTCTGGGGCCAACGTCCTGACTTTC	CASSLGIISGANVLTF
TRBV21-1	TRBJ2-3	-	-	TGTGCCAGCAGCGGACCCCCAGGGTCCCCACGCACAGATACGCAGTATTTT	CASSGPPGSPRTDTQYF
TRBV2	TRBJ2-3	-	once	TGTGCCAGCGCTATCACAGGGCAGACAGATACGCAGTATTTT	CASAITGQTDTQYF
TRBV28	TRBJ1-3	-	-	TGTGCCAGCAGTTTCGGCCCTGGAAACACCATATATTTT	CASSFGPGNTIYF
TRBV7-9	TRBJ2-3	-	-	TGTGCCAGCCTCCTAGCCGGCACAGATACGCAGTATTTT	CASLLAGTDTQYF
TRBV12-2	TRBJ1-5	-	-	TGTGCAAGTCGACTTACCGGGACAGTAATCAGCCCTTGTATCAGGTCCCAGCATTTT	CASRLTGTVISPCIRSQHF
TRBV18	TRBJ1-1	-	-	TGTGCCAGCTCACCCGGGCTCCAGAACACTGAAGCTTTCTTT	CASSPGLQNTEAFF
TRBV15	TRBJ1-3	-	-	TGTGCCACCAGATCCCCCGAGGGGGGAAACACCATATATTTT	CATRSPEGGNTIYF
TRBV7-3	TRBJ2-3	-	-	TGTGCCAGCAGCTTAGGCAGCTGGGGCACAGATACGCAGTATTTT	CASSLGSWGTDTQYF
TRBV13	TRBJ2-3	-	-	TGTGCCAGCAGCAGAAGACAGAGACACACAGATACGCAGTATTTT	CASSRRQRHTDTQYF